A selection of T cell receptor beta chains follows, all from one sample in a study of Tregs in tolerant kidney transplant recipients. Method: immunoSEQ multiplex PCR; TCRdb's copy keeps in-frame clones and lacks some. The sample yields around 78,000 clones, around 93% seen once. Sequences were derived from Tregs from blood, sampled before the transplant. The receptors were sampled from a human donor who received a combined kidney and bone marrow transplant. Both conserved end residues are part of each CDR3. Fields, in order: J gene, clone size, D gene, V gene, CDR3 protein, CDR3 DNA. D genes are given only for firm matches. Clone sizes are given selectively: once, few, many, or a class where the clone is expanded.

J gene: TRBJ2-2
clone size: NA
D gene: NA
V gene: TRBV1
CDR3 protein: CTSSHGTDTGELFF
CDR3 DNA: TGCACCAGCAGCCATGGGACTGACACCGGGGAGCTGTTTTTT

J gene: TRBJ1-4
clone size: NA
D gene: TRBD1
V gene: TRBV5-1
CDR3 protein: CASSSGQGSEKLFF
CDR3 DNA: TGCGCCAGCAGCTCGGGACAGGGGAGCGAAAAACTGTTTTTT

J gene: TRBJ2-5
clone size: NA
D gene: TRBD2
V gene: TRBV5-1
CDR3 protein: CASSLVAGEQETQYF
CDR3 DNA: TGCGCCAGCAGCTTGGTTGCGGGAGAACAAGAGACCCAGTACTTC

J gene: TRBJ2-4
clone size: once
D gene: TRBD1
V gene: TRBV2
CDR3 protein: CASNKGQLHGAKNIQYF
CDR3 DNA: TGTGCCAGCAATAAGGGACAGCTACATGGAGCCAAAAACATTCAGTACTTC

J gene: TRBJ2-1
clone size: once
D gene: NA
V gene: TRBV10-3
CDR3 protein: CAISESAGALYNEQFF
CDR3 DNA: TGTGCCATCAGTGAGTCGGCAGGGGCTCTCTACAATGAGCAGTTCTTC

J gene: TRBJ1-2
clone size: NA
D gene: NA
V gene: TRBV28
CDR3 protein: CASRDGGYTF
CDR3 DNA: TGTGCCAGCAGGGACGGTGGCTACACCTTC

J gene: TRBJ1-1
clone size: NA
D gene: NA
V gene: TRBV11-2
CDR3 protein: CASSLVSGVGTEAFF
CDR3 DNA: TGTGCCAGCAGCTTAGTTTCAGGGGTGGGGACTGAAGCTTTCTTT

J gene: TRBJ2-3
clone size: NA
D gene: NA
V gene: TRBV10-1
CDR3 protein: CASSSERTDTQYF
CDR3 DNA: TGCGCCAGCAGTAGTGAACGCACAGATACGCAGTATTTT

J gene: TRBJ2-5
clone size: NA
D gene: NA
V gene: TRBV2
CDR3 protein: CASSETELKETQYF
CDR3 DNA: TGTGCCAGCAGTGAAACGGAATTAAAAGAGACCCAGTACTTC

J gene: TRBJ2-5
clone size: NA
D gene: TRBD2
V gene: TRBV2
CDR3 protein: CASRFGLAYAETQYF
CDR3 DNA: TGTGCCAGCAGATTTGGACTAGCCTACGCAGAGACCCAGTACTTC

J gene: TRBJ1-2
clone size: NA
D gene: TRBD1
V gene: TRBV28
CDR3 protein: CASSPPGTGISNYGYTF
CDR3 DNA: TGTGCCAGCAGTCCCCCCGGGACAGGCATTTCAAACTATGGCTACACCTTC

J gene: TRBJ2-3
clone size: NA
D gene: TRBD1
V gene: TRBV5-1
CDR3 protein: CASRQGASTDTQYF
CDR3 DNA: TGCGCCAGCAGGCAGGGGGCTAGCACAGATACGCAGTATTTT

J gene: TRBJ1-4
clone size: NA
D gene: NA
V gene: TRBV18
CDR3 protein: CASSPQTGRASNEKLFF
CDR3 DNA: TGTGCCAGCTCACCACAGACCGGGCGGGCCTCTAATGAAAAACTGTTTTTT

J gene: TRBJ2-7
clone size: NA
D gene: NA
V gene: TRBV7-9
CDR3 protein: CASSPQGGTTYEQYF
CDR3 DNA: TGTGCCAGCAGCCCCCAGGGGGGGACTACCTACGAGCAGTACTTC

J gene: TRBJ1-6
clone size: NA
D gene: NA
V gene: TRBV7-6
CDR3 protein: CASSFNGNSPLHF
CDR3 DNA: TGTGCCAGCAGCTTTAATGGAAATTCACCCCTCCACTTT

J gene: TRBJ1-5
clone size: NA
D gene: TRBD1
V gene: TRBV19
CDR3 protein: CASNPAGGFSNQPQHF
CDR3 DNA: TGTGCCAGTAATCCGGCAGGGGGCTTCAGCAATCAGCCCCAGCATTTT

J gene: TRBJ2-1
clone size: NA
D gene: NA
V gene: TRBV14
CDR3 protein: CASSHLGVGTYNEQFF
CDR3 DNA: TGTGCCAGCAGCCACCTAGGGGTGGGAACCTACAATGAGCAGTTCTTC

J gene: TRBJ2-2
clone size: NA
D gene: TRBD2
V gene: TRBV7-9
CDR3 protein: CASSLASTSGNTGELFF
CDR3 DNA: TGTGCCAGCAGCTTAGCGTCGACTAGCGGCAACACCGGGGAGCTGTTTTTT

J gene: TRBJ2-1
clone size: NA
D gene: TRBD1
V gene: TRBV5-6
CDR3 protein: CASSLFAGGIHEQFF
CDR3 DNA: TGTGCCAGCAGCTTGTTCGCAGGGGGAATCCATGAGCAGTTCTTC

J gene: TRBJ1-1
clone size: NA
D gene: NA
V gene: TRBV7-2
CDR3 protein: CASSSIPIVSPGTEAFF
CDR3 DNA: TGTGCCAGCAGCTCCATCCCCATAGTATCCCCGGGCACTGAAGCTTTCTTT

J gene: TRBJ2-3
clone size: NA
D gene: NA
V gene: TRBV28
CDR3 protein: CASAQPDTQYF
CDR3 DNA: TGTGCCAGCGCCCAGCCAGATACGCAGTATTTT

J gene: TRBJ2-3
clone size: NA
D gene: NA
V gene: TRBV5-1
CDR3 protein: CASSLEGRNTDTQYF
CDR3 DNA: TGCGCCAGCAGCTTGGAGGGCAGAAACACAGATACGCAGTATTTT

J gene: TRBJ2-7
clone size: NA
D gene: TRBD1
V gene: TRBV27
CDR3 protein: CASSPQGAGEQYF
CDR3 DNA: TGTGCCAGCAGCCCCCAGGGGGCGGGCGAGCAGTACTTC

J gene: TRBJ1-1
clone size: few
D gene: TRBD1
V gene: TRBV14
CDR3 protein: CAIDRGQAGSEAFF
CDR3 DNA: TGTGCCATCGACAGGGGGCAAGCAGGTTCGGAAGCTTTCTTT

J gene: TRBJ2-1
clone size: NA
D gene: TRBD2
V gene: TRBV6-6
CDR3 protein: CASSARGGGYNEQFF
CDR3 DNA: TGTGCCAGCAGTGCTCGCGGGGGGGGTTACAATGAGCAGTTCTTC

J gene: TRBJ2-4
clone size: NA
D gene: NA
V gene: TRBV19
CDR3 protein: CASSIGDPANIQYF
CDR3 DNA: TGTGCCAGTAGTATAGGGGACCCCGCGAACATTCAGTACTTC

J gene: TRBJ2-5
clone size: NA
D gene: NA
V gene: TRBV5-1
CDR3 protein: CASSLELAQETQYF
CDR3 DNA: TGCGCCAGCAGCTTAGAACTAGCCCAAGAGACCCAGTACTTC

J gene: TRBJ2-1
clone size: NA
D gene: NA
V gene: TRBV6-5
CDR3 protein: CASGRFYNEQFF
CDR3 DNA: TGTGCCAGCGGGAGGTTCTACAATGAGCAGTTCTTC

J gene: TRBJ1-5
clone size: NA
D gene: TRBD1
V gene: TRBV10-3
CDR3 protein: CAISLTGDQPQHF
CDR3 DNA: TGTGCCATCAGTCTGACAGGGGATCAGCCCCAGCATTTT

J gene: TRBJ2-5
clone size: NA
D gene: NA
V gene: TRBV19
CDR3 protein: CATRPGAQETQYF
CDR3 DNA: TGTGCCACCAGACCCGGGGCTCAAGAGACCCAGTACTTC

J gene: TRBJ1-5
clone size: once
D gene: NA
V gene: TRBV18
CDR3 protein: CASSSGGDQPQHF
CDR3 DNA: TGTGCCAGCTCTTCCGGGGGGGACCAGCCCCAGCATTTT

J gene: TRBJ1-4
clone size: NA
D gene: NA
V gene: TRBV7-9
CDR3 protein: CASSSQGRNEKLFF
CDR3 DNA: TGTGCCAGCAGTTCCCAGGGTCGGAATGAAAAACTGTTTTTT

J gene: TRBJ2-1
clone size: NA
D gene: TRBD2
V gene: TRBV7-2
CDR3 protein: CASSLLAGGDNEQFF
CDR3 DNA: TGTGCCAGCAGCTTACTAGCGGGAGGGGACAATGAGCAGTTCTTC

J gene: TRBJ1-1
clone size: once
D gene: NA
V gene: TRBV7-8
CDR3 protein: CASSANPGTEAFF
CDR3 DNA: TGTGCCAGCAGCGCTAACCCCGGGACAGAAGCTTTCTTT

J gene: TRBJ2-7
clone size: NA
D gene: NA
V gene: TRBV11-2
CDR3 protein: CASSFATGMGLWYF
CDR3 DNA: TGTGCCAGCAGCTTCGCTACAGGGATGGGGCTATGGTACTTC

J gene: TRBJ1-1
clone size: NA
D gene: NA
V gene: TRBV19
CDR3 protein: CASSIPGGAAFF
CDR3 DNA: TGTGCCAGTAGTATTCCTGGCGGCGCAGCTTTCTTT

J gene: TRBJ1-4
clone size: NA
D gene: NA
V gene: TRBV29-1
CDR3 protein: CSDEPGDAEKLFF
CDR3 DNA: TGCAGCGACGAGCCGGGGGATGCTGAAAAACTGTTTTTT

J gene: TRBJ2-1
clone size: NA
D gene: NA
V gene: TRBV7-3
CDR3 protein: CASSLDNEQFF
CDR3 DNA: TGTGCCAGCAGCTTAGACAATGAGCAGTTCTTC

J gene: TRBJ2-7
clone size: NA
D gene: TRBD1
V gene: TRBV19
CDR3 protein: CASSMLTGAPAGEQYF
CDR3 DNA: TGTGCCAGTAGTATGCTGACAGGGGCCCCCGCGGGGGAGCAGTACTTC

J gene: TRBJ2-5
clone size: NA
D gene: TRBD2
V gene: TRBV2
CDR3 protein: CASRLTGGSAGETQYF
CDR3 DNA: TGTGCCAGCAGGTTGACTGGCGGGAGTGCCGGCGAGACCCAGTACTTC

J gene: TRBJ2-2
clone size: NA
D gene: NA
V gene: TRBV30
CDR3 protein: CAWSRLPAGNTGELFF
CDR3 DNA: TGTGCCTGGAGCCGGCTGCCTGCGGGGAACACCGGGGAGCTGTTTTTT

J gene: TRBJ2-7
clone size: NA
D gene: TRBD2
V gene: TRBV5-4
CDR3 protein: CASSRAGTSGTYEQYF
CDR3 DNA: TGTGCCAGCAGCAGAGCCGGGACTAGCGGAACCTACGAGCAGTACTTC

J gene: TRBJ1-5
clone size: NA
D gene: TRBD1
V gene: TRBV30
CDR3 protein: CAWAEDRGLYNQPQHF
CDR3 DNA: TGTGCCTGGGCCGAGGACAGGGGGCTTTACAATCAGCCCCAGCATTTT

J gene: TRBJ2-3
clone size: NA
D gene: NA
V gene: TRBV21-1
CDR3 protein: CASSKASRRRRTDTQYF
CDR3 DNA: TGTGCCAGCAGCAAGGCGAGCAGGCGCCGGAGGACAGATACGCAGTATTTT

J gene: TRBJ2-3
clone size: NA
D gene: NA
V gene: TRBV7-3
CDR3 protein: CASSSTGDTQYF
CDR3 DNA: TGTGCCAGCAGCTCCACCGGAGATACGCAGTATTTT

J gene: TRBJ1-2
clone size: NA
D gene: TRBD1
V gene: TRBV11-2
CDR3 protein: CASTLAGGRGYTF
CDR3 DNA: TGTGCCAGCACACTGGCAGGGGGTAGGGGCTACACCTTC

J gene: TRBJ1-2
clone size: NA
D gene: NA
V gene: TRBV30
CDR3 protein: CAWSGGNYGYTF
CDR3 DNA: TGTGCCTGGAGTGGGGGTAACTATGGCTACACCTTC

J gene: TRBJ1-4
clone size: NA
D gene: NA
V gene: TRBV5-4
CDR3 protein: CASSTVPNEKLFF
CDR3 DNA: TGTGCCAGCAGCACGGTCCCTAATGAAAAACTGTTTTTT

J gene: TRBJ1-4
clone size: once
D gene: NA
V gene: TRBV2
CDR3 protein: CASRPTEGSTNEKLFF
CDR3 DNA: TGTGCCAGCAGACCTACAGAAGGCTCAACTAATGAAAAACTGTTTTTT

J gene: TRBJ2-7
clone size: NA
D gene: NA
V gene: TRBV5-1
CDR3 protein: CASSLTGPYEQYF
CDR3 DNA: TGCGCCAGCAGCTTGACTGGTCCCTACGAGCAGTACTTC

J gene: TRBJ1-5
clone size: NA
D gene: NA
V gene: TRBV19
CDR3 protein: CASSIDGAGGNQPQHF
CDR3 DNA: TGTGCCAGTAGTATAGATGGGGCAGGTGGTAATCAGCCCCAGCATTTT

J gene: TRBJ2-2
clone size: NA
D gene: NA
V gene: TRBV4-3
CDR3 protein: CASSQAVGTSTGELFF
CDR3 DNA: TGCGCCAGCAGCCAAGCGGTAGGGACAAGCACCGGGGAGCTGTTTTTT

J gene: TRBJ1-2
clone size: NA
D gene: TRBD1
V gene: TRBV7-2
CDR3 protein: CASTFDRASGGYTF
CDR3 DNA: TGTGCCAGCACCTTCGACAGGGCATCTGGAGGCTACACCTTC